Listed below are T cell receptor beta chains from one sample, sequenced in a study of blood T cell repertoires in COVID-19. Measured with immunoSEQ multiplex PCR; TCRdb has only the in-frame clones, and not every one. The sample holds about 270,000 clones, approximately 90% seen once. The source material was PBMCs or T cells enriched from blood (not recorded which). The receptors were sampled from a woman younger than 45 with acute COVID-19. Both conserved end residues are part of each CDR3. The order of the fields is J gene, V gene, clone size, D gene, CDR3 protein, CDR3 DNA. A D gene is named only where the DNA matches it firmly. A clone size is listed for some rows: how often the clone was seen (once, few, many), or a class if it is expanded.

TRBJ1-1,TRBV28,many,TRBD1,CASRLTGGTEAFF,TGTGCCAGCAGATTAACAGGGGGCACTGAAGCTTTCTTT
TRBJ2-3,TRBV27,few,NA,CASTLGYTQYF,TGTGCCAGCACTCTGGGCTATACGCAGTATTTT
TRBJ2-1,TRBV19,once,NA,CASTSDSYNEQFF,TGTGCCAGTACTTCCGACTCGTACAATGAGCAGTTCTTC
TRBJ2-3,TRBV10-1,NA,TRBD2,CASSESPLAATDTQYF,TGCGCCAGCAGTGAGTCCCCACTAGCGGCCACAGATACGCAGTATTTT
TRBJ2-3,TRBV18,once,NA,CASSPRNGATDTQYF,TGTGCCAGCTCACCACGGAACGGAGCGACAGATACGCAGTATTTT
TRBJ1-4,TRBV9,NA,TRBD1,CASSVGTWTGSSEKLFF,TGTGCCAGCAGCGTAGGGACCTGGACAGGGAGTAGCGAAAAACTGTTTTTT
TRBJ2-7,TRBV5-4,few,TRBD2,CASSQLAGGYEQYF,TGTGCCAGCAGCCAACTAGCGGGAGGTTACGAGCAGTACTTC
TRBJ2-2,TRBV7-3,NA,TRBD1,CASASFTQGAVTGELFF,TGTGCCAGCGCATCCTTCACACAGGGGGCGGTGACCGGGGAGCTGTTTTTT
TRBJ2-4,TRBV6-5,NA,TRBD1,CASKTTGPNIQYF,TGTGCCAGCAAGACGACAGGGCCAAACATTCAGTACTTC
TRBJ1-5,TRBV2,NA,NA,CASSPQDQPQHF,TGTGCCAGCAGTCCCCAGGATCAGCCCCAGCATTTT
TRBJ2-6,TRBV18,once,NA,CASSPPYPSSGANVLTF,TGTGCCAGCTCACCACCGTATCCGAGCTCTGGGGCCAACGTCCTGACTTTC
TRBJ2-7,TRBV5-4,NA,NA,CASSSAGSYEQYF,TGTGCCAGCAGCTCCGCGGGTTCCTACGAGCAGTACTTC
TRBJ1-3,TRBV9,NA,TRBD1,CASSQGQGPSSGNTIYF,TGTGCCAGCAGCCAGGGACAGGGGCCGAGCTCTGGAAACACCATATATTTT
TRBJ2-7,TRBV11-2,NA,NA,CASSLRSSYEQYF,TGTGCCAGCAGCTTAAGGAGCTCCTACGAGCAGTACTTC
TRBJ2-2,TRBV6-5,NA,NA,CASSWTVYTGELFF,TGTGCCAGCAGCTGGACTGTATACACCGGGGAGCTGTTTTTT
TRBJ1-2,TRBV18,NA,NA,CASSPTPERVEGYTF,TGTGCCAGCTCACCAACTCCCGAGAGGGTGGAGGGCTACACCTTC
TRBJ2-2,TRBV4-1,NA,TRBD2,CASSLEAGETTGELFF,TGCGCCAGCAGCCTCGAAGCGGGGGAGACCACCGGGGAGCTGTTTTTT
TRBJ1-1,TRBV6-1,NA,NA,CASSEGNGGAEAFF,TGTGCCAGCAGTGAGGGCAATGGGGGGGCTGAAGCTTTCTTT
TRBJ2-6,TRBV19,NA,NA,CASMDSSGANVLTF,TGTGCCAGTATGGACAGCTCTGGGGCCAACGTCCTGACTTTC
TRBJ2-1,TRBV19,NA,TRBD2,CASSISPGASGKNEQFF,TGTGCCAGTAGTATATCTCCTGGGGCTAGCGGGAAAAATGAGCAGTTCTTC
TRBJ2-1,TRBV24-1,NA,NA,CATSEGALYGNEQFF,TGTGCCACCAGTGAAGGGGCCCTGTATGGGAATGAGCAGTTCTTC
TRBJ2-3,TRBV6-4,NA,TRBD2,CASSGTSDGNTQYF,TGTGCCAGCAGCGGGACTAGCGACGGCAATACGCAGTATTTT
TRBJ2-1,TRBV11-3,once,NA,CASSLSGLSYNEQFF,TGTGCCAGCAGCCTTAGCGGACTCTCCTACAATGAGCAGTTCTTC
TRBJ1-6,TRBV27,NA,NA,CASSLSASSPLHF,TGTGCCAGCAGTTTATCAGCGAGCTCACCCCTCCACTTT
TRBJ2-1,TRBV30,NA,TRBD2,CAWSMGLGYNEQFF,TGTGCCTGGAGTATGGGACTAGGCTACAATGAGCAGTTCTTC
TRBJ2-7,TRBV6-2/TRBV6-3,NA,TRBD2,CASSYSRLAGGLWEQYF,TGTGCCAGCAGTTACTCGAGACTAGCGGGAGGGCTCTGGGAGCAGTACTTC
TRBJ2-3,TRBV7-2,NA,NA,CASSLALVAPAVSDTQYF,TGTGCCAGCAGCTTAGCGTTGGTAGCTCCCGCGGTATCCGATACGCAGTATTTT
TRBJ2-7,TRBV6-5,many,TRBD1,CASRTFDRGSYEQYF,TGTGCCAGCAGAACGTTCGACAGGGGGAGCTACGAGCAGTACTTC
TRBJ2-7,TRBV10-2,once,TRBD1,CASSDVGQGAYEQYF,TGCGCCAGCAGTGATGTAGGACAGGGGGCCTACGAGCAGTACTTC
TRBJ1-3,TRBV4-1,NA,NA,CASSQEPPEISGNTIYF,TGCGCCAGCAGCCAAGAACCGCCGGAGATCTCTGGAAACACCATATATTTT
TRBJ2-2,TRBV19,NA,TRBD1,CACRDRTNTGELFF,TGTGCCTGCCGGGACAGGACGAACACCGGGGAGCTGTTTTTT
TRBJ2-6,TRBV24-1,NA,NA,CATSDSPAGTHSGANVLTF,TGTGCCACCAGTGATTCCCCTGCTGGGACTCACTCTGGGGCCAACGTCCTGACTTTC
TRBJ1-1,TRBV27,NA,NA,CASSLSTAPNTEAFF,TGTGCCAGCAGTTTGTCTACAGCCCCGAACACTGAAGCTTTCTTT